These 17 T cell receptor beta chains came from one sample sequenced in a study of blood T cells in healthy people across ages. It was with a sample-barcoded 5' primer and a J-beta primer mix that a second PCR of roughly 6 to 11 cycles was run. MiXCR, run by TCRdb on the 5' RACE reads, gives a single entry per CDR3 protein. The top ten clones hold under 20% of a sample with 650,000 to 950,000 distinct CDR3 sequences, 44% of them seen once. Input material: blood. These TCRs come from a man in his 60s in good health.

This clonotype was recorded at least ten times. The CDR3 sequence is CASSLVGNTGELFF. CDR3 DNA sequence: TGTGCCAGCAGCTTAGTGGGCAACACCGGGGAGCTGTTTTTT. The chain carries TRBV7-2 and TRBJ2-2; D is uncertain. This CDR3 has 14 amino acids. The germline gives CDR1 SGHTA, CDR2 FQGNSA. V was trimmed by 1 base and J by 2 bases, leaving 5 bases between them.

V usage is TRBV10-1 and J usage is TRBJ2-3; TRBD1 matches 12 bases. Germline V CDR1 and CDR2: WNHNN, SYGVQD (reference sequence). V was clipped by 3 bases and J by 6 bases; unmatched bases: 10. The CDR3 extends over 17 amino acids. The CDR3 DNA sequence: TGCGCCAGCAGTGACGGAGGGACAGGGGGCCTTTCGGATACGCAGTATTTT. Encoded protein: CASSDGGTGGLSDTQYF.

This clonotype was counted at least ten times. V and J are TRBV6-1 and TRBJ2-5, with D maybe TRBD2 (5 bases). V was cut by 5 bases and J by 3 bases, with 10 bases left in between. Germline CDR1 MNHNS, CDR2 SASEGT. CDR3 size: 13 residues. CDR3 nucleotides: TGTGCCAGCAGTCGGACTGGGGAAGAGACCCAGTACTTC. Translating it yields CASSRTGEETQYF.

The sample holds a few counts of this clonotype. The chain combines TRBV7-2 with TRBJ1-6; D is undetermined. From germline, CDR1 is SGHTA and CDR2 FQGNSA. This CDR3 is 19 amino acids long. Between the trimmed V and J ends, which lost 0 bases and 7 bases, there was a span of 22 bases. The DNA of the CDR3 is TGTGCCAGCAGCTTAGCCGGCCTGTATGGGCCACGACTCAATTCACCCCTCCACTTT. Protein: CASSLAGLYGPRLNSPLHF.

The chain recombines TRBV20-1 with TRBJ2-7, with 9 bases aligning to TRBD1. This CDR3 is 13 amino acids long. CDR1 and CDR2 from the germline V gene are DFQATT and SNEGSKA (reference sequence). J gave up 5 bases and V 5 bases, and 7 bases lay outside the gene matches. The CDR3 loop is CSASTGGNDEQYF. The CDR3 DNA reads as TGCAGTGCTTCCACAGGGGGCAACGACGAGCAGTACTTC.

The chain employs TRBV5-6 and TRBJ1-2; D is ambiguous. V was cut by 0 bases and J by 4 bases, with 16 bases left in between. This CDR3 spans 16 amino acids. Germline assignment: CDR1 SGHDT and CDR2 YYEEEE. This chain's CDR3 is CASSLGGREPFYGYTF. CDR3 DNA: TGTGCCAGCAGCTTGGGTGGCAGAGAACCTTTCTATGGCTACACCTTC.

This clonotype was observed a few times. The rearrangement links TRBV6-6 to TRBJ2-4; TRBD2 aligns across 9 bases. Judging by the DNA end, TRBJ2-7 fits better; the J call may be wrong. The CDR3 totals 15 residues. Looked up from germline, CDR1 is MNHNY and CDR2 is SVGAGI (reference sequence). The CDR3 reads CASSFYPGLAGEQYF. For the CDR3, the DNA is TGTGCCAGCAGTTTTTATCCGGGACTAGCTGGCGAGCAGTACTTC.

The rearrangement joins TRBV6-6 to TRBJ1-2; D call uncertain. The CDR3 covers 17 residues. Per germline, CDR1 MNHNY and CDR2 SVGAGI (reference sequence). The V and J ends lost 5 bases and 5 bases respectively, with 24 bases between them. DNA for the CDR3: TGTGCCAGCAGTCCAAAGAGAGGGCAGGTTCATCTTTATGGCTACACCTTC. Translated: CASSPKRGQVHLYGYTF.

This clonotype was observed a single time. At one boundary the junction diverges from the germline segment, which might be a read error. V usage is TRBV6-2 or TRBV6-3 and J usage is TRBJ1-2; possibly TRBD1 for D (6 bases). Germline V gives CDR1 MNHEY, CDR2 SVGEGT. This CDR3 has 12 residues. CDR3 amino acids: CASSYQGFGHTF. Here the CDR3 DNA reads TGTGCCAGCAGTTACCAGGGGTTTGGCCACACCTTC.

This clonotype occurred a few times. The chain links TRBV3-1 to TRBJ1-2; no definite D call. CDR1 and CDR2 (germline): LGHDT, YNNKEL (reference sequence). The CDR3 length is 14 residues. Trimming removed 0 bases from V and 2 bases from J, with 7 bases in between. The CDR3 spells CASSQEWANYGYTF. The CDR3 DNA follows: TGTGCCAGCAGCCAAGAATGGGCCAACTATGGCTACACCTTC.

This clonotype occurred many times. The chain has TRBV6-6 and TRBJ2-7, with 11 bases aligning to TRBD2. The CDR3 is made up of 15 amino acids. The J segment lost 3 bases and the V segment lost 5 bases, leaving 6 bases of the junction unmatched. Germline V gene sequence: CDR1 MNHNY, CDR2 SVGAGI (reference sequence). The CDR3 DNA reads as TGTGCCAGCAGTACTGTAGCGGGGGGGGACTACGAGCAGTACTTC. Translating gives CASSTVAGGDYEQYF.

Only one count was recorded for this clonotype. This chain connects TRBV10-3 to TRBJ2-2; 7 nucleotides match TRBD1. The CDR3 spans 16 residues. J was trimmed by 0 bases and V by 5 bases; bases with no gene match: 6. Germline V gene sequence: CDR1 ENHRY, CDR2 SYGVKD. The CDR3 DNA reads as TGTGCCATCAGTCAGACCGGGACAGCGAACACCGGGGAGCTGTTTTTT. This encodes CAISQTGTANTGELFF.

As concerns this clonotype: Being one base from a much bigger clone, this may be a read error. CDR3 in DNA: TGTGCCACCTCCGGGACAGCTAATTCACCCCTCCACTTT. Protein: CATSGTANSPLHF. The chain uses TRBV10-3 and TRBJ1-6, with 7 bases identical to TRBD1. The CDR3 loop spans 13 amino acids. Germline values: CDR1 ENHRY, CDR2 SYGVKD. Trimming at V came to 10 bases and at J to 6 bases, leaving 6 bases not matched to a gene.

This clonotype appeared a few times. The V call is TRBV6-5, the J call TRBJ1-6; 10 nucleotides line up with TRBD1. There are 18 residues in the CDR3. Germline values: CDR1 MNHEY, CDR2 SVGAGI. Trimming at V came to 4 bases and at J to 12 bases, leaving 18 bases not matched to a gene. The CDR3 here is CASSSKLGTGDTFKPLHF. CDR3 in DNA: TGTGCCAGCAGTTCCAAACTAGGGACAGGGGACACCTTCAAACCCCTCCACTTT.

V usage is TRBV7-2 and J usage is TRBJ1-2; no clear D gene. The germline gives CDR1 SGHTA, CDR2 FQGNSA. The CDR3 has 13 amino acids. V shed 4 bases and J shed 6 bases, with 12 bases lying between them. The CDR3 DNA sequence: TGTGCCAGCAGCTGGTTTTTACTGGATGGCTACACCTTC. Translating it yields CASSWFLLDGYTF.

This clonotype was detected a few times. The chain uses TRBV7-2 and TRBJ2-7, with D possibly TRBD2 on 5 matching bases. This CDR3 comprises 15 residues. Trimming removed 0 bases from V and 4 bases from J, with 13 bases in between. Germline CDR1 and CDR2: SGHTA and FQGNSA. The CDR3 region is CASSLARGRGYEQYF. DNA for the CDR3: TGTGCCAGCAGCTTAGCGCGAGGGCGCGGGTACGAGCAGTACTTC.

Only a few counts were recorded for this clonotype. The genes are TRBV7-2 and TRBJ1-6, with no clear D. With 1 base removed from V and 0 bases from J, the gap between germline ends came to 10 bases. The CDR3 is made up of 17 amino acids. Germline V gives CDR1 SGHTA, CDR2 FQGNSA. The CDR3 loop reads CASSLDPGSSYNSPLHF. The CDR3 DNA reads TGTGCCAGCAGCTTAGATCCGGGGAGCTCCTATAATTCACCCCTCCACTTT.